This T cell receptor beta chain is from a study of blood T cell repertoires in COVID-19. In the study overall: The analysed material was cDNA or gDNA that came from T cells, B-cell-depleted T cells, or PBMCs.

Original handling: Amplification of reference gene primers was used by the study to estimate nucleated cell counts. Assay: immunoSEQ multiplex PCR; the TCRdb copy retains only in-frame clones and omits some. V and J calls and clone size follow that table, whereas D and trimming were derived from the DNA. The data contain 100,000 to 130,000 clones, about 91% of them singletons. The length of the CDR3 is 15 residues. Germline-derived CDR1 and CDR2 are SGHRS and YFSETQ. V shed 0 bases, J shed 8 bases, and the junction held 4 bases outside the gene matches. The source is a man aged 50 or older with active or convalescent COVID-19. V is TRBV5-1 and J is TRBJ2-2; 10 bases fit TRBD2. The sample taken for sequencing was peripheral blood. CDR3 residues: CASSLASGSMGELFF. The CDR3 region has the DNA TGCGCCAGCAGCTTGGCTAGCGGGAGTATGGGGGAGCTGTTTTTT.